The T cell receptor (beta chain) under discussion was sequenced for a study of glioma-infiltrating T cells after dendritic cell vaccination. For the study at large: The vaccine used monocyte-derived dendritic cells pulsed overnight with autologous tumor lysate.

Sample time point: after dendritic cell vaccination, including at tumor progression/relapse. Germline-derived CDR1 and CDR2 are SGHRS and YFSETQ. The CDR3 contains 15 residues. Trimming removed 3 bases from V and 5 bases from J; junction bases left unmatched: 7. The primer mix had 60 V beta and 13 J beta primers. This table comes from immunoSEQ multiplex PCR, and its TCRdb copy is limited to in-frame clones, with some not included. The sample shows roughly 87,000 clones, roughly 87% of them seen only once. This clonotype originated in a human donor with glioblastoma. This chain joins TRBV5-1 and TRBJ2-7, with 11 bases lining up with TRBD1. Specimen: blood, collected after dendritic cell vaccination. The CDR3 protein is CASSCRTGGIDEQYF. For the CDR3, the DNA is TGCGCCAGCAGCTGCAGGACAGGGGGCATAGACGAGCAGTACTTC.